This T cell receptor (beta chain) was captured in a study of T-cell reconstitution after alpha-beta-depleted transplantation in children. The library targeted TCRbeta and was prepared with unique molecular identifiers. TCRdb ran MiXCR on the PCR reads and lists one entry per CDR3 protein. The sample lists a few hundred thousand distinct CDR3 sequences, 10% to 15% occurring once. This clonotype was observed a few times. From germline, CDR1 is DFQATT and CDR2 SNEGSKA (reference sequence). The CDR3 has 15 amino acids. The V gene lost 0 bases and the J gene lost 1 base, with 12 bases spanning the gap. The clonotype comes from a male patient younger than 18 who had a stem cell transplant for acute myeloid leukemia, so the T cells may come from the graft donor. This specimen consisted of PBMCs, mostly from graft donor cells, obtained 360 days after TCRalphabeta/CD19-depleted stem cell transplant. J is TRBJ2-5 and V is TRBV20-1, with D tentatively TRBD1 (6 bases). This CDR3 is CSARDFEGVQETQYF. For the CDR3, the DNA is TGCAGTGCTAGAGATTTCGAGGGGGTCCAAGAGACCCAGTACTTC.